This record looks at one TCR beta chain sequence and its context. The sample is drawn from a study of tumor-infiltrating lymphocytes in localized non-small cell lung cancer. This CDR3 has 14 amino acids. The V end was cut by 3 bases, the J end by 6 bases, with 14 bases between. The germline V gene encodes CDR1 LNHDA and CDR2 SQIVND (reference sequence). Only in-frame clones appear in the TCRdb table, and some are missing; sequencing was by immunoSEQ multiplex PCR. This sample has tens of thousands of clones, with 69% found just once. The V call is TRBV19, the J call TRBJ1-2; D might be TRBD1 (5 bases). The specimen sequenced was lung tumor tissue. The TCR originated in a human donor with non-small cell lung cancer. In DNA form, the CDR3 reads TGTGCCAGTAGTATCGGCAGGGCAAGCCATGGCTACACCTTC. Its translation: CASSIGRASHGYTF.